The 20 T cell receptor beta chains listed next were all sequenced from one sample in a study of spatial heterogeneity in lung cancer (dated by TCRdb to about 2019). Preparation of the library involved 5' RACE. Sequenced on a NextSeq 500. TCRdb reworked the public reads: Q25 trimming with fastp, MiXCR clone assembly, productive beta chains retained. CDR3 protein duplicates are merged, each entry listing the most common genes and DNA. The sample table holds around 14,000 distinct CDR3 sequences, of which more than 10% were seen once. In total, the top ten clones hold about 32% of the sample. The time point label here, explained by the study, means: sample taken at primary tumor resection. For TCR sequencing, whole RNA was extracted from tumor and nontumor lung tissue, or from cryopreserved PBMC samples, and no cell sorting was done. The sample in question was PBMCs, obtained at surgery. These TCRs come from a female donor with early-stage non-small cell lung cancer.

This clonotype was seen more than once but under ten times. The rearrangement links TRBV28 to TRBJ1-4; D unclear. This CDR3 comprises 14 residues. V was clipped by 3 bases and J by 7 bases, with 12 bases between them. CDR1 and CDR2 (germline): MDHEN, SYDVKM. Here the CDR3 DNA reads TGTGCCAGCAGTTTCGGGGTTTTTGGTGAAAAACTGTTTTTT. This codes for CASSFGVFGEKLFF.

There are many counts of this clonotype. The chain recombines TRBV4-2 with TRBJ2-3, with a weak D call TRBD2 (6 bases). The CDR3 is made up of 15 amino acids. V was shortened by 1 base and J by 2 bases, with 10 bases between the two germline ends. The germline CDR1 and CDR2 sequences are LGHNA and YNFKEQ. The CDR3 bases are TGTGCCAGCAGCCAAGGGACTATCATCACAGATACGCAGTATTTT. As protein: CASSQGTIITDTQYF.

The genes are TRBV12-3 or TRBV12-4 and TRBJ1-5; D possibly corresponds to TRBD1 (5 bases). Trimming removed 5 bases at V and 0 bases at J, with 23 bases between. The CDR3 length is 19 residues. CDR3 loop: CASSLNRPGSPGSNQPQHF. CDR3 nucleotides: TGTGCCAGCAGTCTAAACCGCCCAGGGAGCCCTGGTAGCAATCAGCCCCAGCATTTT.

In this sample, this clonotype turned up many times. The chain carries TRBV28 and TRBJ2-7; D uncertain. The CDR3 contains 15 residues. The V end lost 4 bases, the J end lost 0 bases, and 13 bases lay between the germline ends. Looked up from germline, CDR1 is MDHEN and CDR2 is SYDVKM. Written as DNA, the CDR3 is TGTGCCAGCAGTTCACCTCAACTAAGCTCCTACGAGCAGTACTTC. Its translation: CASSSPQLSSYEQYF.

This clonotype was seen at least ten times. The rearrangement uses TRBV10-1 and TRBJ2-7, with 8 bases identical to TRBD2. Looked up from germline, CDR1 is WNHNN and CDR2 is SYGVQD (reference sequence). The CDR3 is made up of 15 amino acids. Unmatched junction bases numbered 10, after V lost 6 bases and J lost 3 bases. The CDR3 coding sequence is TGCGCCAGCAGCGATCGGGCGGGGGGCTTCTACGAGCAGTACTTC. Protein product: CASSDRAGGFYEQYF.

Comments on this clonotype: Without the conserved terminal phenylalanine or tryptophan, this CDR3 likely stems from a read error. The rearrangement uses TRBV5-1 and TRBJ1-2; D is ambiguous. Trimming removed 1 base at V and 2 bases at J, with 6 bases between. The CDR3 loop spans 13 amino acids. Germline CDR1 is SGHRS and CDR2 is YFSETQ. For the CDR3, the DNA is TGCGCCAGCAGCTTGCTCGGAAACTATGGCTACACCTCC. As protein: CASSLLGNYGYTS.

This clonotype was recorded many times. The CDR3 region has the DNA TGTGCCAGCAGTTTATCAGGGGAAGAGACAGATACGCAGTATTTT. Translated: CASSLSGEETDTQYF. The chain employs TRBV12-3 or TRBV12-4 and TRBJ2-3; possibly TRBD1 for D (6 bases). The CDR3 has 15 amino acids. Trimming removed 2 bases from V and 3 bases from J, with 12 bases in between.

This clonotype was seen repeatedly, ten times or more. This chain joins TRBV20-1 and TRBJ1-5, with D possibly matching TRBD1 (5 bases). The CDR3 consists of 13 residues. CDR1 and CDR2 (germline): DFQATT, SNEGSKA (reference sequence). V lost 1 base and J 3 bases, leaving 7 bases between the germline ends. The CDR3 DNA reads as TGCAGTGCTAGAGGGACACTCAATCAGCCCCAGCATTTT. Protein: CSARGTLNQPQHF.

This clonotype was detected many times. The chain employs TRBV20-1 and TRBJ2-3, with TRBD2 matching over 8 bases. The germline gives CDR1 DFQATT, CDR2 SNEGSKA (reference sequence). CDR3 length: 15 residues. V trimming: 3 bases; J trimming: 6 bases; junction bases outside the gene matches: 11. CDR3 sequence: CSARPLRGGVDTQYF. The CDR3 nucleotides are TGCAGTGCTAGGCCCCTTCGGGGGGGCGTCGATACGCAGTATTTT.

The sample holds many counts of this clonotype. For the CDR3, the DNA is TGTGCCAGCAGCTTACTCGATGTTTTCCCCACAGGGGGCTACACCGGGGAGCTGTTTTTT. It translates to CASSLLDVFPTGGYTGELFF. The chain links TRBV6-2 or TRBV6-3 to TRBJ2-2; TRBD1 matches at 9 bases. Unmatched junction bases numbered 20, after V lost 6 bases and J lost 3 bases. The CDR3 covers 20 residues. The germline CDR1 and CDR2 sequences are MNHEY and SVGEGT.

This clonotype was detected ten times or more. The V and J genes are TRBV18 and TRBJ2-7; a possible D gene is TRBD1 (6 bases). With 4 bases removed from V and 4 bases from J, the gap between germline ends came to 20 bases. From germline, CDR1 is KGHSH and CDR2 LQKENI. The CDR3 runs to 16 residues. CDR3: CASSRSGQRRVYEQYF. CDR3 sequence (DNA): TGTGCCAGCTCACGTTCCGGACAGAGAAGAGTATACGAGCAGTACTTC.

This clonotype was seen ten or more times. V usage is TRBV7-2 and J usage is TRBJ1-1; 8 bases line up with TRBD1. V shed 5 bases and J 5 bases; nucleotides not matched to a gene: 7. CDR3 size: 14 residues. The germline gives CDR1 SGHTA, CDR2 FQGNSA. As DNA, the CDR3 is TGTGCCAGCAGCGCGCAGGGGGCGCGTACTGAAGCTTTCTTT. This encodes CASSAQGARTEAFF.

DNA for the CDR3: TGTGCCAGCAGCAGACTAGCGGGGCCAAGAAACTACCAAGAGACCCAGTACTTC. Protein: CASSRLAGPRNYQETQYF. The genes are TRBV7-6 and TRBJ2-5, with TRBD2 matching 11 bases. CDR1 is SGHVS, CDR2 FNYEAQ, per germline. J lost 0 bases, V lost 5 bases, and 11 bases had no gene match. The CDR3 length is 18 residues.

The V and J genes are TRBV19 and TRBJ1-1; D is ambiguous. Trimming shortened V by 6 bases and J by 0 bases, and 8 bases separated the two germline ends. The germline CDR1 and CDR2 sequences are LNHDA and SQIVND (reference sequence). CDR3 length: 13 amino acids. CDR3 residues: CASSSTMNTEAFF. DNA of the CDR3: TGTGCCAGTAGCTCCACGATGAACACTGAAGCTTTCTTT.

This clonotype has a count of ten or more. V and J are TRBV5-4 and TRBJ2-1; D is uncertain. The length of the CDR3 is 14 residues. V gave up 6 bases and J gave up 4 bases, with 14 bases separating them. The germline CDR1 and CDR2 sequences are SGHNT and YYREEE (reference sequence). The CDR3 nucleotides are TGTGCCAGCACCCCACGGACCGGTTACAATGAGCAGTTCTTC. Amino acids: CASTPRTGYNEQFF.

For this clonotype: This may be a read error: a much more frequent sequence differs by one nucleotide. This chain uses TRBV20-1 with TRBJ1-2; D may be TRBD1 (5 bases). The CDR3 extends over 12 amino acids. The V gene's germline CDR1 is DFQATT and CDR2 SNEGSKA (reference sequence). V dropped 3 bases and J dropped 8 bases, with 13 bases sitting between them. The CDR3 here is CSARSGYMGYTF. The DNA for the CDR3 is TGCAGTGCTAGGTCAGGGTACATGGGCTACACCTTC.

In this sample, this clonotype turned up many times. The chain couples TRBV7-9 to TRBJ1-5; the D gene is possibly TRBD1 (5 bases). The ends were cut back, 6 bases at V and 9 bases at J, with 18 bases in the middle. Germline V gives CDR1 SEHNR, CDR2 FQNEAQ (reference sequence). The CDR3 is made up of 14 amino acids. CDR3 bases: TGTGCCAGCAGTTCCGGGACCTACGAGGCGCCCCAGCATTTT. It encodes CASSSGTYEAPQHF. The whole variable domain, remainder taken from reference TRBV7-9 and TRBJ1-5, is DTGVSQNPRHKITKRGQNVTFRCDPISEHNRLYWYRQTLGQGPEFLTYFQNEAQLEKSRLLSDRFSAERPKGSFSTLEIQRTEQGDSAMYLCASSSGTYEAPQHFGDGTRLSIL.

Notes on this clonotype: A clone one base away is much larger, so this may be a read error. CDR3 amino acids: CASSPQFGEDFF. CDR3 DNA: TGTGCCAGTAGTCCCCAGTTCGGAGAAGATTTCTTT. The gene calls are TRBV19 and TRBJ1-1; D call uncertain. Germline CDR1 reads LNHDA; CDR2 reads SQIVND (reference sequence). This CDR3 comprises 12 residues.

In regard to this clonotype: This could be a read error, since a much larger clone is one nucleotide away. The rearrangement links TRBV27 to TRBJ1-2; D remains ambiguous. The germline V gene encodes CDR1 MNHEY and CDR2 SMNVEV (reference sequence). V was shortened by 2 bases and J by 5 bases, with 15 bases between the two germline ends. This CDR3 has 15 residues. CDR3 in amino acids: CASSLGVRTHYGYTF. Here the CDR3 DNA reads TGTGCCAGCAGTTTAGGGGTACGGACTCATTATGGCTACACCTTC.

This clonotype came up many times. The rearrangement links TRBV18 to TRBJ1-2; unclear D gene. This CDR3 has 14 residues. Germline lookup yields CDR1 KGHSH and CDR2 LQKENI. Trimming pared 1 base from V and 5 bases from J, leaving 11 bases between. The CDR3 coding sequence is TGTGCCAGCTCACCACTAGAAGCAACTTATGGCTACACCTTC. This encodes CASSPLEATYGYTF. The full variable domain, its missing parts supplied by reference TRBV18 and TRBJ1-2, is NAGVMQNPRHLVRRRGQEARLRCSPMKGHSHVYWYRQLPEEGLKFMVYLQKENIIDESGMPKERFSAEFPKEGPSILRIQQVVRGDSAAYFCASSPLEATYGYTFGSGTRLTVV.